The present T cell receptor (beta chain) was sequenced within a study of blood T cell repertoires in COVID-19. At the level of the study: The cDNA or gDNA used as material had been derived from T cells, B-cell-depleted T cells, or PBMCs.

Clones were read by immunoSEQ multiplex PCR, and TCRdb kept only the in-frame ones, dropping some. This sample has some 380,000 clones, with around 90% found just once. Germline loops: CDR1 MNHEY, CDR2 SVGEGT. Trimming took 0 bases from V and 5 from J, leaving 11 bases between them. The CDR3 is made up of 16 amino acids. This clone was counted once. This clonotype originated in a man aged 18 to 29 with active or convalescent COVID-19. J is TRBJ1-6 and V is TRBV6-2 or TRBV6-3; no firm D call. The sample consisted of peripheral blood. CDR3 in amino acids: CASSYSATTDNSPLHF. CDR3 in DNA: TGTGCCAGCAGTTACTCGGCCACTACGGATAATTCACCCCTCCACTTT.